The T cell receptor beta chain described here comes from a study of metastatic and nonmetastatic thyroid tumors (TCRdb year 2020). Concerning the study at large: Repertoires from peripheral blood and from tumor or nodule tissue samples of malignant and benign thyroid patients were compared. Study-level results and caveats: TCR beta diversity was reported as significantly higher in malignant tumors than in benign nodules, in both blood and tumor samples.

This clone was seen ten or more times. Which antigen it targets is not known. Base qualities are not at hand, and no much larger clone is one base apart. No patient had received any treatment before thyroid surgery. Patient clinical samples collected from the early 2010s to the late 2010s were retrospectively analysed using T-cell receptor beta sequencing. Libraries were constructed by PCR. For sequencing, an Illumina HiSeq 4000 was employed. High-throughput sequencing was used to profile the TCR beta-chain CDR3 region of each patient. The paper's data handling went like this. Drawing on CDR3 differences between clinicopathological groups, the researchers built a classifier meant to tell apart patients with distant-metastatic papillary thyroid cancer. The Shannon index was used to assess repertoire diversity, and the Morisita-Horn index was used to assess tumor-blood repertoire similarity. TCRdb handled the public reads itself, with Q25 trimming in fastp and clone calling in MiXCR, and kept productive beta chains. TCRdb, not the authors, supplied the V and J calls. Counted in this sample were over 25,000 clones; 11% of them appeared once. More than 15% of the sample goes to the ten largest clones.

The CDR3, from cysteine to phenylalanine, totals 12 residues. Kept here is only the CDR3 DNA, which spans 36 bases and is read in frame from base 1. Between the V and J ends, shortened by 1 base and 4 bases respectively, the junction contains 6 bases. The germline V gene (reference sequence) specifies DFQATT as CDR1 and SNEGSKA as CDR2. Sample: blood. The chain links TRBV20-1 with TRBJ2-3; too little of a D gene remains to name it. The sequence derives from a female donor with papillary thyroid cancer or a benign thyroid nodule (not recorded which). Some clones in this sample may be carry-over from other donors' samples. Here is the DNA: TGCAGTGCTAGAGGCTGGGCAGATACGCAGTATTTT. Its translation is CSARGWADTQYF.